There are a few counts of the clone carrying this TCR beta chain. TCRdb reprocessed the 5' RACE reads with MiXCR, giving one entry per CDR3 protein. Of 500,000 or so distinct CDR3 sequences listed, 12% to 15% were seen once; the top ten hold 0.5% to 0.65%. This entry belongs to a study of identical twins. The CDR3 length is 12 residues. Trimming removed 0 bases from V and 9 bases from J, with 9 bases in between. Germline CDR1 MNHEY, CDR2 SVGEGT. Separately, the same data were catalogued under a study of yellow fever vaccine responses in identical twins.

Specimen: CD4+ T cells sorted from blood. The chain joins TRBV6-2 or TRBV6-3 to TRBJ2-7, with D possibly being TRBD1 or TRBD2 (5 bases each). The sequence was collected from a woman aged 18-29 years in good health. The CDR3 spells CASSYSQGPQYF. The CDR3 DNA reads TGTGCCAGCAGTTACTCCCAGGGACCGCAGTACTTC.